The clone carrying this TCR beta chain was counted between two and nine times. What it binds is unknown. The data were taken from a study of beta chain features in type 1 diabetes. Study-wide points: The cDNA sequencing approach could over-represent high-TCR-expressing cells. Reduced insertions and increased deletions marked VDJ junctions in type 1 diabetes patients. For Type 1 diabetes patients, all four CD4+ subsets carried TCRB CDR3s that were moderately but significantly shorter.

There are 14 residues in the CDR3. Germline V gene sequence: CDR1 PRHDT, CDR2 FYEKMQ (reference sequence). Between the trimmed V and J ends, which lost 4 bases and 6 bases, there was a span of 13 bases. The authors sorted CD4+ naive, central memory, regulatory and stem cell-like memory cells via CD45RO/CCR7/CD25/CD127/CD95/CD27. Since all of the isolated RNA was reverse transcribed, expressed TCRB transcripts were what got sequenced. Naive, central memory and regulatory T cell samples averaged about 3.57 million reads. Assay: immunoSEQ multiplex PCR; the TCRdb copy retains only in-frame clones and omits some. This table holds hundreds of thousands of clones, approximately 16% found once.

This chain links TRBV13 with TRBJ1-5; a weak D match, TRBD1 (5 bases). The specimen was naive CD4+ T cells from blood. The receptor was isolated from a man younger than 35 with type 1 diabetes. The CDR3 sequence is CASSWGRGGQPQHF. CDR3 nucleotide sequence: TGTGCCAGCAGCTGGGGACGGGGAGGTCAGCCCCAGCATTTT.